The 10 T cell receptor beta chains below all came from one sample that was sequenced in a study of beta chain features in type 1 diabetes. Study-level results: TCRB CDR3s from Type 1 diabetes patients were moderately but significantly shorter in all four CD4+ subsets.

Expressed TCRB transcripts were sequenced, since all the RNA that had been isolated was reverse transcribed. Using immunoSEQ multiplex PCR, the repertoire was profiled, and TCRdb retains in-frame clones only, with some absent. The profile covers approximately 170,000 clones, with almost 65% appearing a single time and under 0.1% taken by the ten largest. No antigens are known for them. The specimen was naive CD4+ T cells from blood. These TCRs come from a man aged 25 to 40 with type 1 diabetes.

The chain couples TRBV10-3 to TRBJ2-5; D not certain. CDR1 is ENHRY and CDR2 is SYGVKD in the germline V gene. This CDR3 spans 15 amino acids. Deletions cut 0 bases from V and 2 bases from J, with 10 bases between. The CDR3 reads CAISESKSLQETQYF. CDR3 DNA: TGTGCCATCAGTGAGTCGAAGTCACTACAAGAGACCCAGTACTTC.

The chain recombines TRBV27 with TRBJ2-5; TRBD2 might be the D (5 bases). V was cut by 5 bases and J by 5 bases, with 15 bases left in between. The CDR3 has 14 residues. Germline CDR1 and CDR2: MNHEY and SMNVEV (reference sequence). The CDR3 loop reads CASSRVVRGETQYF. As DNA, the CDR3 is TGTGCCAGCAGTCGGGTTGTAAGAGGGGAGACCCAGTACTTC.

The CDR3 DNA sequence: TGCGCCAGCAGCCAAGAACTAGCGGAGGCGGATACGCAGTATTTT. Protein: CASSQELAEADTQYF. The V and J genes are TRBV4-3 and TRBJ2-3; 8 nucleotides line up with TRBD2. The length of the CDR3 is 15 residues. Germline CDR1 LGHNA, CDR2 YSLEER. After removal of 0 bases from V and 6 bases from J, the junction contained 5 bases not matched to a gene.

The rearrangement links TRBV10-3 to TRBJ2-3; D is undetermined. Germline CDR1 is ENHRY and CDR2 is SYGVKD. V lost 6 bases and J 2 bases, leaving 9 bases between the germline ends. This CDR3 has 13 amino acids. DNA for the CDR3: TGTGCCATCAGGATTGGACCCACAGATACGCAGTATTTT. The encoded protein is CAIRIGPTDTQYF.

The chain has TRBV5-6 and TRBJ2-3, with D uncertain. The CDR3 covers 14 residues. The germline V gene encodes CDR1 SGHDT and CDR2 YYEEEE. V was clipped by 0 bases and J by 1 base, with 6 bases between them. For the CDR3, the DNA is TGTGCCAGCAGCTTGGGGTGGGGCACAGATACGCAGTATTTT. This sequence encodes CASSLGWGTDTQYF.

This sequence joins TRBV27 and TRBJ2-7; TRBD2 might be the D (6 bases). The CDR3 sequence is 13 residues long. The germline V and J ends were trimmed by 8 bases and 6 bases, with 17 bases remaining between them. Per germline, CDR1 MNHEY and CDR2 SMNVEV (reference sequence). The CDR3 spells CASSRGGRGEQYF. Written as DNA, the CDR3 is TGTGCCAGCTCGCGGGGTGGGAGAGGCGAGCAGTACTTC.

This sequence joins TRBV7-2 and TRBJ2-2, with TRBD1 matching 8 bases. V lost 2 bases, J lost 5 bases, and 4 bases stayed unmatched. Germline V gene lookup returns CDR1 SGHTA and CDR2 FQGNSA. The CDR3 contains 15 residues. CDR3 DNA sequence: TGTGCCAGCAGCTTATTTCAGGGGGCGACCGGGGAGCTGTTTTTT. Translating gives CASSLFQGATGELFF.

The gene calls are TRBV5-4 and TRBJ1-1; unclear D gene. The V gene's germline CDR1 is SGHNT and CDR2 YYREEE (reference sequence). Trimming removed 2 bases from V and 0 bases from J, with 17 bases in between. This CDR3 is 17 amino acids long. CDR3 nucleotides: TGTGCCAGCAGCTTAGGTGCGGGAACAGTCATGAACACTGAAGCTTTCTTT. It encodes CASSLGAGTVMNTEAFF.

The J gene is TRBJ2-3, the V gene TRBV30; D may correspond to TRBD1 or TRBD2 (5 bases each). CDR3 length: 18 residues. With 0 bases removed from V and 0 bases from J, the gap between germline ends came to 19 bases. CDR1 GTSNPN and CDR2 SVGIG come from the germline V gene (reference sequence). The CDR3 reads CAWSVPLFVGVSTDTQYF. The CDR3 DNA is TGTGCCTGGAGTGTACCCCTATTTGTGGGGGTAAGCACAGATACGCAGTATTTT.

This chain connects TRBV9 to TRBJ2-1, with D possibly being TRBD2 (5 bases). With 0 bases removed from V and 8 bases from J, the gap between germline ends came to 15 bases. From germline, CDR1 is SGDLS and CDR2 YYNGEE. CDR3 size: 15 residues. The CDR3 is CASSVALSEGDEQFF. The CDR3 DNA reads as TGTGCCAGCAGCGTAGCGTTGTCTGAGGGCGATGAGCAGTTCTTC.